The clone carrying this T cell receptor beta chain turned up a few times. The data belong to a study of blood T cell repertoires in COVID-19. Study at large: Donors in the United States, Italy and Spain gave samples during acute or convalescent COVID-19. The analysed material was cDNA or gDNA that came from T cells, B-cell-depleted T cells, or PBMCs.

The V and J ends lost 5 bases and 9 bases respectively, with 17 bases between them. The CDR3 sequence is 14 residues long. Germline CDR1 is MNHEY and CDR2 is SVGEGT. How the authors handled the data: Reference gene primer amplification in the assay estimated nucleated cell counts. Clones were sequenced by immunoSEQ multiplex PCR, and TCRdb holds only the in-frame ones, with some missing. D and trimming come from the DNA, and the V and J calls and clone size come from that table. The profile shows about 56,000 clones, around four fifths of them singletons. The V call is TRBV6-2 or TRBV6-3, the J call TRBJ2-1; possibly TRBD2 for D (6 bases). The receptor was isolated from an elderly woman with acute or convalescent COVID-19. Source material: peripheral blood. CDR3 residues: CASSLNRGSGEQFF. In nucleotides, the CDR3 is TGTGCCAGCAGTCTCAACCGGGGGAGTGGTGAGCAGTTCTTC.